This paragraph covers one TCR beta chain sequence. Germline CDR1 and CDR2: SGHNT and YYREEE (reference sequence). V lost 4 bases and J lost 5, with 16 bases in between. The CDR3 totals 15 residues. The data belong to a study of blood T cell repertoires in COVID-19. On the study more broadly: Italy, Spain and the United States were the sources of the convalescent and acute COVID-19 samples. PBMCs, B-cell-depleted T cells, or T cells provided the cDNA or gDNA that made up the material.

Authors' analysis steps: Amplification of reference gene primers provided the estimated nucleated cell counts. The repertoire was sequenced with immunoSEQ multiplex PCR; TCRdb's copy has only in-frame clones and lacks some. V and J calls and clone size follow that table, whereas D and trimming were derived from the DNA. The table lists some 76,000 clones, roughly 87% of them singletons. The sequencing input was peripheral blood. The chain joins TRBV5-4 to TRBJ2-1; possible D gene TRBD1, 5 bases. The TCR originated in a woman aged 18-29 years with acute or convalescent COVID-19. CDR3 DNA: TGTGCCAGCAGCCTAACGTGGGGCGGCGACAATGAGCAGTTCTTC. This gives the protein CASSLTWGGDNEQFF.